The present T cell receptor (beta chain) was sequenced within a study of cytomegalovirus exposure and HLA in healthy donors. A remark on this clone: The antigen is unknown.

CDR1 and CDR2 (germline): MNHEY, SVGAGI. V lost 3 bases, J lost 6 bases, and 15 bases lay in between. CDR3 length: 14 residues. Regarding the study as a whole: There was a cluster of highly shared sequence variants that was likely a sequencing artifact. Productive status was seen about 90% or about 30% of the time for most TCR beta V segments in an earlier analysis. Association of a missense DCLRE1C variant with TCR beta V- and J-gene trimming was reported in a later analysis.

It was with 60 Vbeta and 13 Jbeta primers that the PCR ran. Using immunoSEQ multiplex PCR, the repertoire was profiled, and TCRdb retains in-frame clones only, with some absent. Here the sample spans about 140,000 clones, 76% being singletons. The source material was PBMCs. This sequence was found in a man in his forties in good health and CMV-seronegative. The chain uses TRBV6-5 and TRBJ2-7, with D possibly matching TRBD2 (6 bases). Written as DNA, the CDR3 is TGTGCCAGCAGTTATAGGACTGGGGGGAGCGAGCAGTACTTC. It codes for CASSYRTGGSEQYF.